This T cell receptor (beta chain) emerged from a study of post-analysis software for immune sequencing data. Study details: In terms of disease course, relapsing-remitting, secondary progressive and progressive-relapsing multiple sclerosis were included.

This clonotype showed up many times. Its antigen is as yet unknown. Study observations and caveats: When compared against controls, multiple sclerosis patients showed significantly lower normalized Chao1 diversity. Clustering by F measure revealed strong co-clustering among samples prepared together in one batch.

The authors incorporated unique molecular identifiers into the TCR beta cDNA libraries. Hundreds of thousands of cDNA molecules came from around 1 to 9.1 million T cells. TCRdb itself ran the PCR reads through MiXCR, one entry per CDR3 protein. The sample includes fewer than 850,000 distinct CDR3 sequences, roughly 29% seen only once; the top ten take under 0.7%. The sequence derives from a girl aged 5-17 years with multiple sclerosis. The sequenced sample was blood.

CDR3: CASSLEAGETQYF. The CDR3 nucleotides read TGTGCCAGCAGCTTAGAGGCGGGGGAGACCCAGTACTTC. The V gene is TRBV13, the J gene TRBJ2-5; perhaps TRBD2 as D (6 bases). Trimming stripped 1 base from V and 5 bases from J, with 8 bases between. CDR1 and CDR2 from the germline V gene are PRHDT and FYEKMQ (reference sequence). The CDR3 length is 13 residues.